A selection of T cell receptor beta chains follows, all from one sample in a study of identical twins. TCRdb reprocessed the 5' RACE reads with MiXCR, giving one entry per CDR3 protein. The data show fewer than 500,000 distinct CDR3 sequences, 13% to 15% seen once. These same records also appear under a second study, on yellow fever vaccine responses in identical twins.

Sequencing was performed on CD4+ T cells sorted from blood. The origin of the receptors is a woman between 18 and 29 years old in good health. Both conserved end residues are part of each CDR3. D genes are given only for firm matches. A row's size may be missing; if present it is once, few, many or a size class.

v_call	cdr3_length	j_call	d_call	clone_size	cdr3_aa	cdr3_nt
TRBV20-1	14	TRBJ2-3	-	-	CSARTGPSTDTQYF	TGCAGTGCTAGGACAGGACCTAGCACAGATACGCAGTATTTT
TRBV10-3	14	TRBJ2-5	TRBD1	few	CAINRDRGQETQYF	TGTGCCATCAATCGGGACAGGGGGCAAGAGACCCAGTACTTC
TRBV4-2	16	TRBJ2-7	-	few	CASSEEGGGRSYEQYF	TGTGCCAGCAGCGAAGAGGGAGGGGGTCGATCCTACGAGCAGTACTTC
TRBV28	16	TRBJ2-7	-	few	CASSFPPGGNSYEQYF	TGTGCCAGCAGTTTTCCCCCCGGCGGGAACTCCTACGAGCAGTACTTC
TRBV7-2	16	TRBJ2-5	TRBD2	few	CASSLWAGGQGETQYF	TGTGCCAGCAGCTTATGGGCGGGGGGCCAGGGAGAGACCCAGTACTTC
TRBV15	12	TRBJ2-2	-	few	CATSRFDGELFF	TGTGCCACCAGCAGATTTGACGGGGAGCTGTTTTTT
TRBV6-4	15	TRBJ2-3	TRBD1	-	CASSDSGDRGDTQYF	TGTGCCAGCAGTGACTCCGGGGACAGGGGAGATACGCAGTATTTT
TRBV18	12	TRBJ2-1	-	-	CASSSASDEQFF	TGTGCCAGCTCATCAGCCTCGGATGAGCAGTTCTTC
TRBV12-3/TRBV12-4	16	TRBJ1-4	TRBD1	-	CASSPWGQGRDEKLFF	TGTGCCAGCAGCCCCTGGGGACAGGGGCGAGATGAAAAACTGTTTTTT
TRBV7-2	13	TRBJ2-7	TRBD2	-	CASRTSGSGEQYF	TGTGCCAGCAGAACTAGCGGGAGTGGTGAGCAGTACTTC
TRBV20-1	15	TRBJ1-1	-	-	CSARPPGRQNTEAFF	TGCAGTGCTAGACCTCCCGGACGGCAGAACACTGAAGCTTTCTTT
TRBV7-9	15	TRBJ2-2	TRBD1	many	CASSSRTGLTGELFF	TGTGCCAGCAGCTCCCGGACAGGGCTCACCGGGGAGCTGTTTTTT
TRBV5-1	15	TRBJ2-7	TRBD1	-	CASSPRGQGSYEQYF	TGCGCCAGCAGCCCCCGTGGACAGGGATCCTACGAGCAGTACTTC
TRBV29-1	14	TRBJ1-2	TRBD1	-	CSADLTGLNYGYTF	TGCAGCGCCGACCTGACAGGGTTGAACTATGGCTACACCTTC
TRBV7-6	14	TRBJ1-1	-	few	CASSPGEKNTEAFF	TGTGCCAGCAGCCCGGGGGAGAAGAACACTGAAGCTTTCTTT
TRBV10-3	13	TRBJ1-5	-	many	CAISPGADQPQHF	TGTGCCATCAGTCCAGGGGCCGATCAGCCCCAGCATTTT
TRBV6-1	16	TRBJ2-7	TRBD1	few	CASRGGRGRGLWEQYF	TGTGCCAGCAGAGGGGGTCGGGGCAGGGGGCTATGGGAGCAGTACTTC
TRBV6-1	13	TRBJ1-1	-	few	CASRWGRDTEAFF	TGTGCCAGCAGGTGGGGCAGAGACACTGAAGCTTTCTTT
TRBV15	18	TRBJ2-6	TRBD1	-	CATSSRRGQGQGANVLTF	TGTGCCACCAGCTCTCGTAGGGGACAGGGGCAAGGGGCCAACGTCCTGACTTTC
TRBV15	16	TRBJ2-7	TRBD1	few	CATSSGTGQGAYEQYF	TGTGCCACCAGCAGTGGGACGGGACAGGGAGCCTACGAGCAGTACTTC
TRBV4-2	16	TRBJ2-5	TRBD2	few	CASSQDGDSGRKTQYF	TGTGCCAGCAGCCAAGATGGAGATAGCGGGAGAAAGACCCAGTACTTC
TRBV5-4	14	TRBJ2-1	-	few	CASSLARQGNEQFF	TGTGCCAGCAGCTTGGCCCGGCAGGGTAATGAGCAGTTCTTC
TRBV19	13	TRBJ2-3	-	-	CASSILGTDTQYF	TGTGCCAGTAGTATATTGGGCACAGATACGCAGTATTTT
TRBV10-3	14	TRBJ2-1	TRBD2	few	CAISRLAERNEQFF	TGTGCCATCAGTAGGCTAGCGGAGCGGAATGAGCAGTTCTTC
TRBV11-2	16	TRBJ2-5	TRBD2	many	CASSPGTSGSRETQYF	TGTGCCAGCAGCCCGGGGACTAGCGGGAGCAGGGAGACCCAGTACTTC
TRBV24-1	16	TRBJ2-5	TRBD1	-	CATSDLGQGGQETQYF	TGTGCCACCAGTGATTTGGGACAGGGCGGGCAAGAGACCCAGTACTTC
TRBV20-1	13	TRBJ2-7	-	-	CSALLRTTYEQYF	TGCAGTGCCTTACTCCGGACTACCTACGAGCAGTACTTC
TRBV19	16	TRBJ2-2	TRBD1	-	CASSSLRTGKTGELFF	TGTGCCAGTAGTTCACTAAGGACAGGGAAGACCGGGGAGCTGTTTTTT
TRBV11-1	19	TRBJ2-5	TRBD2	-	CASSFKLGLAGGNEETQYF	TGTGCCAGCAGCTTTAAGTTGGGACTAGCGGGAGGAAATGAAGAGACCCAGTACTTC
TRBV7-9	15	TRBJ2-3	-	-	CASSAGISITDTQYF	TGTGCCAGCAGTGCAGGGATTTCGATCACAGATACGCAGTATTTT
TRBV5-1	13	TRBJ2-2	-	-	CASSWPVVGELFF	TGCGCCAGCAGCTGGCCCGTCGTCGGGGAGCTGTTTTTT
TRBV11-2	15	TRBJ2-7	TRBD2	few	CASSHRLAGNDEQYF	TGTGCCAGCAGTCACCGACTAGCGGGAAACGACGAGCAGTACTTC
TRBV5-1	15	TRBJ2-2	-	-	CASSLGGTVTGELFF	TGCGCCAGCAGCTTGGGAGGTACAGTCACCGGGGAGCTGTTTTTT
TRBV12-3/TRBV12-4	16	TRBJ1-6	-	few	CASRDLRSSYNSPLHF	TGTGCCAGCAGAGATTTGAGGAGCTCCTATAATTCACCCCTCCACTTT
TRBV7-2	14	TRBJ2-7	TRBD2	many	CASSVTSGSYEQYF	TGTGCCAGCAGCGTTACTAGCGGGAGTTACGAGCAGTACTTC
TRBV12-3/TRBV12-4	14	TRBJ1-1	-	many	CASSNLGGNTEAFF	TGTGCCAGCAGCAATTTAGGGGGGAACACTGAAGCTTTCTTT
TRBV29-1	11	TRBJ1-2	-	many	CSSGGSNGYTF	TGCAGCTCCGGGGGGTCCAATGGCTACACCTTC
TRBV2	15	TRBJ2-5	TRBD2	few	CASSEQTSGTQTQYF	TGTGCCAGCAGTGAGCAGACTAGCGGGACTCAGACCCAGTACTTC
TRBV7-2	14	TRBJ2-5	TRBD1	few	CASSLGWDSRRYYF	TGTGCCAGCAGCTTAGGTTGGGACAGCCGGAGGTATTATTTC
TRBV23-1	15	TRBJ1-5	-	-	CASSRILTPTQPQHF	TGCGCCAGCAGTCGTATTTTGACACCCACTCAGCCCCAGCATTTT
TRBV6-1	14	TRBJ1-4	-	few	CASTGGVGNEKLFF	TGTGCCAGCACGGGAGGGGTCGGTAATGAAAAACTGTTTTTT
TRBV20-1	15	TRBJ2-7	TRBD2	-	CSARDQASGPYEQYF	TGCAGTGCTAGAGATCAGGCTAGCGGTCCCTACGAGCAGTACTTC
TRBV7-2	16	TRBJ2-1	TRBD2	few	CASSPKTSGGDREQFF	TGTGCCAGCAGCCCAAAGACTAGCGGGGGTGATCGGGAGCAGTTCTTC
TRBV10-2	16	TRBJ2-1	-	-	CASRNLGPYSYNEQFF	TGCGCCAGCAGGAACCTAGGTCCTTACTCCTACAATGAGCAGTTCTTC